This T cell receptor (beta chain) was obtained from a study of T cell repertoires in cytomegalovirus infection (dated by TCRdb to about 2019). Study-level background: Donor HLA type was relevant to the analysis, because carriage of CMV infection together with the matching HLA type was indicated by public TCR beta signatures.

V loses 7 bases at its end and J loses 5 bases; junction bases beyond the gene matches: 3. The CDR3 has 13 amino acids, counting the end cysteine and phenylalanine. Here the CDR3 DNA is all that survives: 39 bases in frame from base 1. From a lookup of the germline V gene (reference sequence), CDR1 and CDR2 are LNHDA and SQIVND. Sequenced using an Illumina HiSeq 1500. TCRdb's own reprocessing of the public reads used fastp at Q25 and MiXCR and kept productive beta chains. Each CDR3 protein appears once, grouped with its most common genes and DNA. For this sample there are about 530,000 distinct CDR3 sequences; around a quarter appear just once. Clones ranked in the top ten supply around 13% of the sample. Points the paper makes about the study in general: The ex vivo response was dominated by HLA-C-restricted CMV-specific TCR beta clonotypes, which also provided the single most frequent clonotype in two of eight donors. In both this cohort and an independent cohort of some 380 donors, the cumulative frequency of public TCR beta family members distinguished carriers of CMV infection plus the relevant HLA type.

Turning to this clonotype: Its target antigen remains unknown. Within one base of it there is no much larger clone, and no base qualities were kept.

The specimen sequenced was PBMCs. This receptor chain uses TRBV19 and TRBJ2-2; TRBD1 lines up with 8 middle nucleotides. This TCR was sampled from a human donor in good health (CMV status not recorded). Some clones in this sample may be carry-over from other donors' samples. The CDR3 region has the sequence CASKRTGTGELFF. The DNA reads TGTGCCAGTAAAAGGACAGGGACCGGGGAGCTGTTTTTT.